The 7 T cell receptor beta chains below were found in one sample sequenced in a study of beta chain features in type 1 diabetes. Sequencing targeted expressed TCRB transcripts, as all isolated RNA had been reverse transcribed. Sequenced by immunoSEQ multiplex PCR; TCRdb stores in-frame clones only, minus some. Found here are about 40,000 clones, about half of them singletons; the top ten hold roughly 0.7%. The specimen was central memory CD4+ T cells from blood. Source of these receptors: a woman aged 18 to 35 in good health.

This clone showed up just a few times. The J gene is TRBJ1-2, the V gene TRBV5-4; TRBD1 aligns across 10 bases. Germline CDR1 and CDR2: SGHNT and YYREEE (reference sequence). There are 14 residues in the CDR3. Trimming removed 8 bases from V and 6 bases from J; junction bases left unmatched: 10. The CDR3 DNA reads TGTGCCAGTCACGCCAGGGACAGGGGCCATGGCTACACCTTC. This gives the protein CASHARDRGHGYTF. The variable domain in full, with the rest retrieved from reference TRBV5-4 and TRBJ1-2, is ETGVTQSPTHLIKTRGQQVTLRCSSQSGHNTVSWYQQALGQGPQFIFQYYREEENGRGNFPPRFSGLQFPNYSSELNVNALELDDSALYLCASHARDRGHGYTFGSGTRLTVV.

The V gene is TRBV6-4, the J gene TRBJ2-1; weak D call: TRBD1 (5 bases). The CDR3 totals 16 residues. Germline lookup yields CDR1 MRHNA and CDR2 SNTAGT. V lost 2 bases to trimming and J lost 4 bases, with 15 bases between them. The CDR3 DNA sequence: TGTGCCAGCAGTGACCATCAACCTGGGGCATACAATGAGCAGTTCTTC. Residues: CASSDHQPGAYNEQFF.

The chain links TRBV27 to TRBJ1-2; D perhaps matches TRBD1 (5 bases). Trimming pared 6 bases from V and 4 bases from J, leaving 12 bases between. The CDR3 runs to 13 residues. The V gene's germline CDR1 is MNHEY and CDR2 SMNVEV (reference sequence). CDR3 protein: CASSIGGTYGYTF. The CDR3 DNA reads TGTGCCAGCAGCATCGGGGGAACCTATGGCTACACCTTC.

J is TRBJ1-1 and V is TRBV11-2, with 9 bases that match TRBD1. Trimming removed 4 bases from V and 3 bases from J; junction bases left unmatched: 6. The CDR3 sequence is 15 residues long. From germline, CDR1 is SGHAT and CDR2 FQNNGV. Written as DNA, the CDR3 is TGTGCCAGCAGCTCGCTTACAGGGGGCTACACTGAAGCTTTCTTT. Its translation is CASSSLTGGYTEAFF. Full variable domain (rest looked up from reference TRBV11-2 and TRBJ1-1): EAGVAQSPRYKIIEKRQSVAFWCNPISGHATLYWYQQILGQGPKLLIQFQNNGVVDDSQLPKDRFSAERLKGVDSTLKIQPAKLEDSAVYLCASSSLTGGYTEAFFGQGTRLTVV.

There are a few counts of this clone. The chain's CDR3 is CASSGTGGYTF. CDR3 bases: TGTGCCAGCAGTGGGACAGGGGGCTACACCTTC. This rearrangement joins TRBV2 to TRBJ1-2; 8 bases are a match to TRBD1. Germline V gene data show CDR1 as SNHLY and CDR2 as FYNNEI. With V trimmed by 4 bases and J by 8 bases, 0 bases remained unmatched. There are 11 residues in the CDR3.

CDR3 in DNA: TGTGCCAGCAGGAGGACAGGTCGGGGCTACACCTTC. Protein product: CASRRTGRGYTF. The chain carries TRBV6-6 and TRBJ1-2, with 7 bases lining up with TRBD1. This CDR3 is built from 12 residues. The germline V gene has CDR1 MNHNY and CDR2 SVGAGI (reference sequence). V was pared by 6 bases and J by 8 bases, with 6 bases of the junction left unmatched.

The sample holds a few counts of this clone. This chain joins TRBV30 and TRBJ1-2; TRBD1 aligns across 10 bases. With 4 bases clipped from V and 4 bases from J, the junction kept 12 bases outside the gene matches. From germline, CDR1 is GTSNPN and CDR2 SVGIG (reference sequence). The CDR3 runs to 16 residues. CDR3 DNA sequence: TGTGCCTGGATTGGGGACAGGGGCTCCGCCGGCTATGGCTACACCTTC. Amino acid sequence: CAWIGDRGSAGYGYTF.